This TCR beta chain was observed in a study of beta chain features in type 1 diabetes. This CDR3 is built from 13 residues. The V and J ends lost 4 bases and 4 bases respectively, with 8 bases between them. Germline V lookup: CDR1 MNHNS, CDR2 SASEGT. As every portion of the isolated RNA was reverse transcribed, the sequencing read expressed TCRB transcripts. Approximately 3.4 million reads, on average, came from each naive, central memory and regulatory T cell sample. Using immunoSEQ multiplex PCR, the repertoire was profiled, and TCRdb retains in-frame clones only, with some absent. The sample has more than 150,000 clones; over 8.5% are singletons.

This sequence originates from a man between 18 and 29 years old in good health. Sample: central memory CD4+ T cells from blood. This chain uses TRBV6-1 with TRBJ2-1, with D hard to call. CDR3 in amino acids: CASSATRYNEQFF. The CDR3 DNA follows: TGTGCCAGCAGTGCGACTCGATACAATGAGCAGTTCTTC.